These 15 T cell receptor beta chains were sequenced from one sample in a study of CD8 T cells in Susac syndrome. Random hexamers were used to reverse transcribe roughly 0.45 to 1 ug of RNA. TCRdb redid the calling of the immunoSEQ multiplex PCR reads with MiXCR, one entry per CDR3 protein. The table records about 130,000 distinct CDR3 sequences, more than 85% of them present only once. Material for sequencing was CD8+ T cells from PBMCs. The receptors derive from a human donor with Susac syndrome.

J is TRBJ2-7 and V is TRBV29-1; 9 bases are a match to TRBD2. CDR1 and CDR2 (germline): SQVTM, ANQGSEA. The V gene end was trimmed by 3 bases and the J gene end by 3 bases; junction bases not matched to a gene: 9. The CDR3 spans 15 residues. CDR3 sequence (DNA): TGCAGCGTTGATACGAGGGCGGGGGGGTTCTACGAGCAGTACTTC. It codes for CSVDTRAGGFYEQYF.

This clonotype was seen more than once but under ten times. CDR3 bases: TGTGCCAGCAGTCCGGCCAGTTATGGCTACACCTTC. This sequence encodes CASSPASYGYTF. The gene calls are TRBV12-3 or TRBV12-4 and TRBJ1-2, with no clear D. Trimming took 5 bases from V and 5 from J, leaving 9 bases between them. The CDR3 length is 12 residues.

The V call is TRBV3-1, the J call TRBJ2-5; 9 bases are a match to TRBD2. The CDR3 length is 15 residues. Losses at the gene ends were 0 bases for V and 8 bases for J; bases not matched to a gene: 7. The V gene's germline CDR1 is LGHDT and CDR2 YNNKEL (reference sequence). CDR3 loop: CASSQDPLAGPTQYF. CDR3 in DNA: TGTGCCAGCAGCCAAGATCCGCTAGCGGGACCAACCCAGTACTTC.

The chain has TRBV9 and TRBJ1-2; 7 nucleotides align to TRBD1. The length of the CDR3 is 14 residues. Germline assignment: CDR1 SGDLS and CDR2 YYNGEE. J lost 4 bases, V lost 3 bases, and 6 bases had no gene match. The CDR3 spells CASSGQGNPYGYTF. The CDR3 nucleotides are TGTGCCAGCAGCGGACAGGGTAATCCCTATGGCTACACCTTC.

The rearrangement uses TRBV5-6 and TRBJ2-5; 7 nucleotides line up with TRBD2. Germline V gives CDR1 SGHDT, CDR2 YYEEEE. There are 13 residues in the CDR3. The junction had 5 bases not matched to a gene; V was cut back by 4 bases and J by 5 bases. CDR3 in amino acids: CASSPRGGETQYF. Written as DNA, the CDR3 is TGTGCCAGCAGCCCCCGGGGAGGGGAGACCCAGTACTTC.

The chain recombines TRBV13 with TRBJ2-5; unclear D gene. With 1 base removed from V and 1 base from J, the gap between germline ends came to 7 bases. This CDR3 is 14 amino acids long. Per the germline V gene, CDR1 is PRHDT and CDR2 is FYEKMQ (reference sequence). CDR3 loop: CASSLVPTQETQYF. DNA of the CDR3: TGTGCCAGCAGCTTAGTCCCTACCCAAGAGACCCAGTACTTC.

The chain carries TRBV27 and TRBJ1-5, with TRBD1 identical over 11 bases. V trimming: 6 bases; J trimming: 6 bases; junction bases outside the gene matches: 7. The CDR3 length is 15 residues. Germline CDR1 is MNHEY and CDR2 is SMNVEV (reference sequence). The CDR3 coding sequence is TGTGCCAGCAGCTGGGGGACAGGGGGTGGTCAGCCCCAGCATTTT. This gives the protein CASSWGTGGGQPQHF.

The chain recombines TRBV27 with TRBJ2-1; 9 bases map to TRBD1. V dropped 4 bases and J dropped 0; count of bases not matched to a gene: 4. Per the germline V gene, CDR1 is MNHEY and CDR2 is SMNVEV (reference sequence). The CDR3 totals 16 residues. CDR3 protein: CASSSLQGASYNEQFF. In DNA form, the CDR3 reads TGTGCCAGCAGTTCTCTACAGGGGGCCTCCTACAATGAGCAGTTCTTC.

The rearrangement uses TRBV29-1 and TRBJ2-1; D is perhaps TRBD1 or TRBD2 (5 bases each). Per the germline V gene, CDR1 is SQVTM and CDR2 is ANQGSEA. Trimming stripped 2 bases from V and 10 bases from J, with 15 bases between. This CDR3 spans 13 amino acids. CDR3 DNA sequence: TGCAGCGTTGAAACTTACACTGAGGGGGAGCAGTTCTTC. It is translated as CSVETYTEGEQFF.

This clonotype was detected only once. This chain connects TRBV27 to TRBJ2-7; the D is unclear. Trimming removed 5 bases from V and 2 bases from J, with 19 bases in between. CDR1 MNHEY and CDR2 SMNVEV come from the germline V gene (reference sequence). This CDR3 has 16 amino acids. CDR3 DNA sequence: TGTGCCAGCAGTCCAACTAACGACATTCGGGCCTACGAGCAGTACTTC. Translated, it gives CASSPTNDIRAYEQYF.

This chain uses TRBV14 with TRBJ1-1, with D possibly TRBD1 on 5 matching bases. CDR3 size: 15 residues. The V gene's germline CDR1 is SGHDN and CDR2 FVKESK. Trimming removed 2 bases from V and 0 bases from J, with 10 bases in between. Written as DNA, the CDR3 is TGTGCCAGCAGCCAACCAGGGATCATGAACACTGAAGCTTTCTTT. As protein: CASSQPGIMNTEAFF.

The chain couples TRBV6-5 to TRBJ2-7; 10 bases are a match to TRBD1. The germline V gene has CDR1 MNHEY and CDR2 SVGAGI. This CDR3 comprises 12 residues. The junction had 1 base not matched to a gene; V was cut back by 8 bases and J by 3 bases. The CDR3 reads CASWDRGYEQYF. Here the CDR3 DNA reads TGTGCCAGCTGGGACAGGGGCTACGAGCAGTACTTC.

The CDR3 coding sequence is TGCGCCAGCAGCCAAGTCCCGGGACTAGCGGGATTATTTAGCTCCTACGAGCAGTACTTC. Translating it yields CASSQVPGLAGLFSSYEQYF. The V gene is TRBV4-1, the J gene TRBJ2-7; 13 bases align to TRBD2. The germline gives CDR1 MGHRA, CDR2 YSYEKL. The CDR3 consists of 20 residues. V was clipped by 1 base and J by 0 bases; unmatched bases: 12.

The chain links TRBV10-3 to TRBJ2-7; D not certain. The germline gives CDR1 ENHRY, CDR2 SYGVKD. V was clipped by 2 bases and J by 3 bases, with 5 bases between them. CDR3 size: 12 residues. CDR3 loop: CAISERNYEQYF. The CDR3 bases are TGTGCCATCAGTGAGAGAAACTACGAGCAGTACTTC.

V gene TRBV6-2 or TRBV6-3 combines with J gene TRBJ1-1, with a weak D call TRBD1 (5 bases). Germline CDR1 and CDR2: MNHEY and SVGEGT. V lost 2 bases and J lost 6, with 7 bases in between. CDR3 length: 12 amino acids. DNA of the CDR3: TGTGCCAGCAGTTACAGGGGCGCTGAAGCTTTCTTT. This encodes CASSYRGAEAFF.